The 30 T cell receptor beta chains reported below all come from one sample, sequenced in a study of blood T cells in healthy people across ages. A J-beta primer mix and a sample-barcoded 5' primer were used in a second PCR of about 7 to 12 cycles. TCRdb ran MiXCR on the 5' RACE reads and lists one entry per CDR3 protein. The profile shows hundreds of thousands of distinct CDR3 sequences, about 61% of them singletons. Material: blood. These TCRs come from a man aged 35 to 55 in good health.

This chain connects TRBV15 to TRBJ2-1; D gene ambiguous. The CDR3 spans 12 residues. The ends were cut back, 7 bases at V and 4 bases at J, with 8 bases in the middle. The germline CDR1 and CDR2 sequences are LNHNV and YYDKDF (reference sequence). The CDR3 DNA sequence: TGTGCCACCACCGGCGCGTACAATGAGCAGTTCTTC. The encoded protein is CATTGAYNEQFF.

The chain employs TRBV7-9 and TRBJ1-2; 8 bases are shared with TRBD1. Germline values: CDR1 SEHNR, CDR2 FQNEAQ (reference sequence). V shed 4 bases and J 4 bases; nucleotides not matched to a gene: 5. The length of the CDR3 is 14 residues. CDR3 DNA: TGTGCCAGCAGCTCTAGACAGGGGAGCTATGGCTACACCTTC. Its translation is CASSSRQGSYGYTF.

In its sample, this clonotype was seen a few times. The chain links TRBV7-9 to TRBJ1-2; D remains unclear. V lost 3 bases and J 5 bases, leaving 19 bases between the germline ends. Germline CDR1 SEHNR, CDR2 FQNEAQ (reference sequence). The CDR3 extends over 16 amino acids. DNA for the CDR3: TGTGCCAGCAGCTTTCTTGAGGGAACTTCGCTTTATGGCTACACCTTC. It is translated as CASSFLEGTSLYGYTF.

This clonotype was recorded a few times. The CDR3 reads CAIRTSGKEQYF. The CDR3 coding sequence is TGTGCCATCAGGACCAGCGGGAAAGAGCAGTACTTC. The chain recombines TRBV10-3 with TRBJ2-7; TRBD2 matches 7 bases. Germline CDR1 is ENHRY and CDR2 is SYGVKD. CDR3 length equals 12 residues. V was pared by 6 bases and J by 7 bases, with 6 bases of the junction left unmatched.

The CDR3 spells CASSLTWQGAAYGYTF. CDR3 sequence (DNA): TGTGCCAGCAGCTTAACTTGGCAGGGGGCGGCCTATGGCTACACCTTC. This chain joins TRBV7-3 and TRBJ1-2, with TRBD1 matching over 8 bases. The CDR3 length is 16 residues. The germline V gene encodes CDR1 SGHTA and CDR2 FQGTGA. V gave up 0 bases and J gave up 4 bases; unmatched junction bases: 7. The whole variable domain, filled in from reference TRBV7-3 and TRBJ1-2, reads GAGVSQTPSNKVTEKGKYVELRCDPISGHTALYWYRQSLGQGPEFLIYFQGTGAADDSGLPNDRFFAVRPEGSVSTLKIQRTERGDSAVYLCASSLTWQGAAYGYTFGSGTRLTVV.

The chain has TRBV7-2 and TRBJ1-2, with D perhaps TRBD1 (6 bases). Germline CDR1 and CDR2: SGHTA and FQGNSA. This CDR3 contains 15 residues. Trimming took 0 bases from V and 3 from J, leaving 11 bases between them. DNA of the CDR3: TGTGCCAGCAGCTTAGCGATGACAGGCGACTATGGCTACACCTTC. Amino acids: CASSLAMTGDYGYTF. Filled out from reference TRBV7-2 and TRBJ1-2, the complete variable domain reads GAGVSQSPSNKVTEKGKDVELRCDPISGHTALYWYRQSLGQGLEFLIYFQGNSAPDKSGLPSDRFSAERTGGSVSTLTIQRTQQEDSAVYLCASSLAMTGDYGYTFGSGTRLTVV.

This clonotype was counted a few times. The chain links TRBV4-1 to TRBJ2-7; 14 nucleotides match TRBD2. The CDR3 runs to 15 residues. Per the germline V gene, CDR1 is MGHRA and CDR2 is YSYEKL. J gave up 6 bases and V 1 base, and 2 bases lay outside the gene matches. Written as DNA, the CDR3 is TGCGCCAGCAGCCAAGCGGGACTAGCGGGAGCCGAGCAGTACTTC. Amino acid sequence: CASSQAGLAGAEQYF.

The chain links TRBV3-1 to TRBJ1-1; D unresolved. Trimming left V 2 bases short and J 8 bases short, with 21 bases between. Germline V gene sequence: CDR1 LGHDT, CDR2 YNNKEL (reference sequence). The length of the CDR3 is 16 residues. The CDR3 sequence is CASSQSLPGFTGEAFF. The CDR3 DNA reads as TGTGCCAGCAGCCAATCCCTGCCAGGCTTCACGGGAGAAGCTTTCTTT.

CDR3 nucleotides: TGTGCCAGCAGCCAAGATGTGGATACGCAGTATTTT. It codes for CASSQDVDTQYF. V gene TRBV4-2 combines with J gene TRBJ2-3; D uncertain. This CDR3 region has 12 residues. V shed 0 bases and J shed 6 bases, with 4 bases lying between them. In germline, CDR1 is LGHNA, CDR2 YNFKEQ.

This clonotype was observed a handful of times. This sequence joins TRBV6-6 and TRBJ1-6, with 7 bases matching TRBD1. This CDR3 region has 13 residues. Unmatched junction bases numbered 8, after V lost 4 bases and J lost 14 bases. CDR1 is MNHNY and CDR2 is SVGAGI in the germline V gene (reference sequence). CDR3 loop: CASSSRTGVSLHF. CDR3 in DNA: TGTGCCAGCAGTTCCCGGACAGGCGTGTCCCTCCACTTT.

This sequence joins TRBV9 and TRBJ2-3, with a possible D match to TRBD2 (6 bases). Germline CDR1 is SGDLS and CDR2 is YYNGEE. The CDR3 spans 14 residues. V was clipped by 2 bases and J by 5 bases, with 12 bases between them. The CDR3 DNA reads as TGTGCCAGCAGCGTTTGGGGTAGCGGAGATACGCAGTATTTT. Residues: CASSVWGSGDTQYF.

The chain joins TRBV9 to TRBJ2-3, with TRBD1 matching 9 bases. Trimming at V came to 4 bases and at J to 5 bases, leaving 5 bases not matched to a gene. The CDR3 totals 14 residues. Germline assignment: CDR1 SGDLS and CDR2 YYNGEE. CDR3 in amino acids: CASSRDRVEDTQYF. CDR3 coding DNA: TGTGCCAGCAGCCGGGACAGGGTAGAAGATACGCAGTATTTT.

The chain recombines TRBV7-9 with TRBJ2-2, with 8 bases that match TRBD1. The V gene's germline CDR1 is SEHNR and CDR2 FQNEAQ (reference sequence). This CDR3 is built from 15 residues. The V and J ends lost 5 bases and 5 bases, in that order; junction bases with no gene match: 7. The CDR3 reads CASSRADRETGELFF. CDR3 sequence (DNA): TGTGCCAGCAGCCGGGCGGACAGGGAAACCGGGGAGCTGTTTTTT.

The chain uses TRBV6-1 and TRBJ2-1; D gene unclear. CDR1 MNHNS and CDR2 SASEGT come from the germline V gene. The CDR3 runs to 15 residues. V lost 2 bases and J 3 bases, leaving 11 bases between the germline ends. The CDR3 coding sequence is TGTGCCAGCAGTGAACCCGGAAGGTTCTACAATGAGCAGTTCTTC. It yields the protein CASSEPGRFYNEQFF.

The chain combines TRBV25-1 with TRBJ2-6; 9 nucleotides align to TRBD1. From germline, CDR1 is MGHDK and CDR2 SYGVNS. The ends lost 4 bases at V and 0 bases at J; junction bases unmatched: 10. There are 19 residues in the CDR3. The chain's CDR3 is CASSARPGTGSSGANVLTF. CDR3 bases: TGTGCCAGCAGTGCCCGTCCCGGGACAGGGAGCTCTGGGGCCAACGTCCTGACTTTC.

This chain links TRBV7-2 with TRBJ2-1; 9 nucleotides line up with TRBD2. Germline V gives CDR1 SGHTA, CDR2 FQGNSA. The ends lost 5 bases at V and 0 bases at J; junction bases unmatched: 8. This CDR3 spans 17 amino acids. CDR3 bases: TGTGCCAGCAGCCGCCCCGCGGGGGGGAGCTCCTACAATGAGCAGTTCTTC. Translation: CASSRPAGGSSYNEQFF. The whole variable domain, remainder taken from reference TRBV7-2 and TRBJ2-1, is GAGVSQSPSNKVTEKGKDVELRCDPISGHTALYWYRQSLGQGLEFLIYFQGNSAPDKSGLPSDRFSAERTGGSVSTLTIQRTQQEDSAVYLCASSRPAGGSSYNEQFFGPGTRLTVL.

This chain uses TRBV5-1 with TRBJ2-3; possible D gene TRBD2, 5 bases. The V and J ends lost 0 bases and 2 bases respectively, with 10 bases between them. Germline assignment: CDR1 SGHRS and CDR2 YFSETQ. This CDR3 comprises 15 residues. CDR3 residues: CASSLAGNPTDTQYF. The DNA of the CDR3 is TGCGCCAGCAGCTTGGCGGGGAACCCCACAGATACGCAGTATTTT.

The chain joins TRBV29-1 to TRBJ2-1; unclear D gene. Germline loops: CDR1 SQVTM, CDR2 ANQGSEA. Deletions cut 8 bases from V and 9 bases from J, with 8 bases between. This CDR3 region has 9 residues. The CDR3 region is CSPPFEQFF. The CDR3 DNA is TGCAGCCCCCCTTTTGAGCAGTTCTTC.

In its sample, this clonotype was seen once. At one end the junction does not follow the germline gene, possibly because of a read error. The CDR3 protein is CASSLGTDYAQYF. CDR3 sequence (DNA): TGTGCCAGCAGTCTAGGGACAGACTACGCGCAGTACTTC. V gene TRBV28 combines with J gene TRBJ2-7, with 7 bases identical to TRBD1. The CDR3 consists of 13 residues. The germline V gene has CDR1 MDHEN and CDR2 SYDVKM.

The V gene is TRBV6-5, the J gene TRBJ2-1; D is unresolved. CDR3 length: 15 residues. Germline V gives CDR1 MNHEY, CDR2 SVGAGI. V lost 2 bases and J 6 bases, leaving 14 bases between the germline ends. The CDR3 nucleotides read TGTGCCAGCAGTTACGCCTTAGATTACGCCAATGAGCAGTTCTTC. Protein: CASSYALDYANEQFF.

The chain has TRBV29-1 and TRBJ2-6; D not certain. The CDR3 contains 13 residues. Trimming pared 8 bases from V and 0 bases from J, leaving 8 bases between. The germline CDR1 and CDR2 sequences are SQVTM and ANQGSEA. This CDR3 reads CSIQDSGANVLTF. The DNA for the CDR3 is TGCAGCATTCAGGACTCTGGGGCCAACGTCCTGACTTTC.

This clonotype was seen more than once but under ten times. This chain connects TRBV7-9 to TRBJ2-7; the match to TRBD1 covers 7 bases. CDR3 length: 12 amino acids. Germline lookup yields CDR1 SEHNR and CDR2 FQNEAQ (reference sequence). Trimming at V came to 6 bases and at J to 5 bases, leaving 4 bases not matched to a gene. The CDR3 DNA reads as TGTGCCAGCAGGTCTACAGGGGACGAGCAGTACTTC. Translation gives CASRSTGDEQYF. The complete variable domain, with remaining parts taken from reference TRBV7-9 and TRBJ2-7, reads DTGVSQNPRHKITKRGQNVTFRCDPISEHNRLYWYRQTLGQGPEFLTYFQNEAQLEKSRLLSDRFSAERPKGSFSTLEIQRTEQGDSAMYLCASRSTGDEQYFGPGTRLTVT.

The V gene is TRBV6-2 or TRBV6-3, the J gene TRBJ1-1; TRBD1 is a possible D gene (6 bases). This CDR3 spans 14 amino acids. V gave up 10 bases and J gave up 4 bases, with 19 bases separating them. Germline V lookup: CDR1 MNHEY, CDR2 SVGEGT. The CDR3 sequence: CAISEMGGRTEAFF. CDR3 coding DNA: TGTGCCATTTCAGAAATGGGGGGCCGCACTGAAGCTTTCTTT.

The chain couples TRBV6-6 to TRBJ2-5, with TRBD2 matching over 12 bases. Trimming removed 2 bases from V and 5 bases from J; junction bases left unmatched: 9. This CDR3 spans 17 amino acids. The germline V gene encodes CDR1 MNHNY and CDR2 SVGAGI (reference sequence). The CDR3 spells CASSYTSGGSVGETQYF. CDR3 nucleotides: TGTGCCAGCAGTTACACTAGCGGGGGGTCGGTAGGCGAGACCCAGTACTTC.

V and J are TRBV2 and TRBJ1-1; 8 positions match TRBD1. The CDR3 extends over 13 amino acids. Per the germline V gene, CDR1 is SNHLY and CDR2 is FYNNEI. The J segment lost 3 bases and the V segment lost 6 bases, leaving 3 bases of the junction unmatched. CDR3 sequence reads: CASREDRDTEAFF. The CDR3 DNA reads as TGTGCCAGCAGGGAGGACAGGGACACTGAAGCTTTCTTT.

This sequence joins TRBV27 and TRBJ2-7; 8 positions agree with TRBD2. V was clipped by 2 bases and J by 2 bases; unmatched bases: 8. The CDR3 consists of 16 residues. Germline values: CDR1 MNHEY, CDR2 SMNVEV (reference sequence). The CDR3: CASSLIAGGRAYEQYF. The CDR3 region has the DNA TGTGCCAGCAGTTTAATTGCGGGGGGCCGGGCCTACGAGCAGTACTTC.

This clonotype was observed a single time. This may be a read error: a much more frequent sequence differs by one nucleotide. Here the CDR3 reads CASGFSGNTIYF. CDR3 nucleotide sequence: TGTGCCAGCGGTTTTTCTGGAAACACCATATATTTT. V gene TRBV9 combines with J gene TRBJ1-3; D is unresolved. Deletions cut 7 bases from V and 1 base from J, with 6 bases between. CDR3 size: 12 residues. Germline loops: CDR1 SGDLS, CDR2 YYNGEE.

The rearrangement uses TRBV6-2 or TRBV6-3 and TRBJ1-1; 7 bases match TRBD1. Germline-derived CDR1 and CDR2 are MNHEY and SVGEGT. CDR3 length equals 16 residues. Losses at the gene ends were 2 bases for V and 8 bases for J; bases not matched to a gene: 14. The CDR3 loop is CASSYDTRAGGLEAFF. For the CDR3, the DNA is TGTGCCAGCAGTTACGATACCCGGGCAGGGGGGTTAGAAGCTTTCTTT.

The chain combines TRBV6-2 or TRBV6-3 with TRBJ2-1, with D possibly matching TRBD2 (5 bases). Trimming stripped 6 bases from V and 0 bases from J, with 12 bases between. The CDR3 loop spans 15 amino acids. Germline V lookup: CDR1 MNHEY, CDR2 SVGEGT. In nucleotides, the CDR3 is TGTGCCAGCAGAAGTTGGGAGAGCTCCTACAATGAGCAGTTCTTC. Residues: CASRSWESSYNEQFF.

This sequence joins TRBV7-8 and TRBJ2-7, with 9 positions matching TRBD1. The CDR3 spans 17 residues. V lost 1 base, J lost 6 bases, and 13 bases stayed unmatched. CDR1 is SGHVS, CDR2 FQNEAQ, per germline. The CDR3 nucleotides are TGTGCCAGCAGCTTAGATCTTGGACAGGGGCGACTCAGCGAGCAGTACTTC. It specifies CASSLDLGQGRLSEQYF.